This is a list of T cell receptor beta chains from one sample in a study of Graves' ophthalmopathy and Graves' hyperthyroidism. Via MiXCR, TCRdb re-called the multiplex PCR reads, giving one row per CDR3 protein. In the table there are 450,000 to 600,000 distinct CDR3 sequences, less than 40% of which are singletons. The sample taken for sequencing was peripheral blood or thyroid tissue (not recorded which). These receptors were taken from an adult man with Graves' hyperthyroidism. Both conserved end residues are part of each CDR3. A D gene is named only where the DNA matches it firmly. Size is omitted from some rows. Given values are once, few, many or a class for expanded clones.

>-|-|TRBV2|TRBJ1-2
CASSELATSYGYTF
TGTGCCAGCAGTGAACTGGCGACTTCCTATGGCTACACCTTC
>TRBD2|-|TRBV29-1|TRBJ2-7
CSVSGREGTYEQYF
TGCAGCGTGAGCGGGAGGGAAGGGACCTACGAGCAGTACTTC
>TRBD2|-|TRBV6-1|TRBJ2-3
CASSEATIAGSVDTQYF
TGTGCCAGCAGTGAAGCTACAATAGCGGGTTCGGTAGATACGCAGTATTTT
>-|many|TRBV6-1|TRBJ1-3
CASSAGSGNTIYF
TGTGCCAGCAGTGCAGGGTCTGGAAACACCATATATTTT
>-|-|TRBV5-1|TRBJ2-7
CASSRLAESRGEQYF
TGTGCCAGCAGCCGGTTGGCAGAGAGTCGAGGCGAGCAGTACTTC
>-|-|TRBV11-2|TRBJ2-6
CASSLRLARLSGANVLTF
TGTGCCAGCAGCTTACGGCTGGCCCGGCTCTCTGGGGCCAACGTCCTGACTTTC
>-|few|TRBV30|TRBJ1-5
CAWSRQPYQPQHF
TGTGCCTGGAGTAGGCAGCCCTATCAGCCCCAGCATTTT
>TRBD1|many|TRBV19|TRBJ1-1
CASSPDRVRTEAFF
TGTGCCAGTAGTCCGGACAGGGTTCGCACTGAAGCTTTCTTT
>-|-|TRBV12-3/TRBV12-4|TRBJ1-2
CASSFAGEVSGNTF
TGTGCCAGCAGTTTCGCTGGCGAGGTCTCTGGAAACACCTTC
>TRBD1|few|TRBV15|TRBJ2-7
CATSRDRDRTYEQYF
TGTGCCACCAGCAGAGACCGGGACAGGACGTACGAGCAGTACTTC
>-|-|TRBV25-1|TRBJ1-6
CASSSSRGGFSSPLHF
TGTGCCAGCAGTTCTTCAAGAGGGGGTTTTAGTTCACCCCTCCACTTT
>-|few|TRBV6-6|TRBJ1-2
CASNSSPGRPGGYGYTF
TGTGCCAGCAATTCCTCCCCGGGACGTCCGGGGGGCTATGGCTACACCTTC
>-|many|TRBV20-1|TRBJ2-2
CSAREEDEPGELFF
TGCAGTGCTAGAGAGGAGGATGAGCCCGGGGAGCTGTTTTTT
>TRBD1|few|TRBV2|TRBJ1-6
CASSGTGSDNSPLHF
TGTGCCAGCAGTGGGACAGGGAGCGATAATTCACCCCTCCACTTT
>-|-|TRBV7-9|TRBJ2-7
CASSTAYEQHF
TGTGCCAGCAGTACCGCATACGAGCAGCACTTC
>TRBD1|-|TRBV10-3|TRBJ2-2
CAISGTGVYTGELFF
TGTGCCATCAGCGGGACAGGGGTGTACACCGGGGAGCTGTTTTTT
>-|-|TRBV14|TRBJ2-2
CASSQLGRGRAGELFF
TGTGCCAGCAGCCAACTAGGCAGGGGCCGCGCCGGGGAGCTGTTTTTT
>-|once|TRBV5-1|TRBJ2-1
CASSLSQPIVEQFF
TGCGCCAGCAGCTTGTCACAGCCGATTGTTGAGCAGTTCTTC
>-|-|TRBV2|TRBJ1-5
CASSIRFGQPQHF
TGTGCCAGCAGTATTCGGTTTGGACAGCCCCAGCATTTT
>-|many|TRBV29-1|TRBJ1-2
CSARDHGYTF
TGCAGCGCCCGGGACCATGGCTACACCTTC
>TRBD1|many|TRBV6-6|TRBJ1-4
CASSENDRAVREKLFF
TGTGCCAGCAGTGAAAACGACAGGGCGGTACGGGAAAAACTGTTTTTT
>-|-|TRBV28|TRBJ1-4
CASSMTVRKLFF
TGTGCCAGCAGTATGACAGTGCGGAAACTGTTTTTT
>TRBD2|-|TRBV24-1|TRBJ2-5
CASGRRETQYF
TGTGCCAGCGGGAGGAGGGAGACCCAGTACTTC
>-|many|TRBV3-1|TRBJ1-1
CASSQEVGTEAFF
TGTGCCAGCAGCCAAGAAGTAGGGACCGAAGCTTTCTTT
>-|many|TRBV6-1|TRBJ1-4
CASSEGHNEKLFF
TGTGCCAGCAGTGAGGGTCATAATGAAAAACTGTTTTTT
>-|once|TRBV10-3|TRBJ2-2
CAIRTGPGETGELFF
TGTGCCATCAGGACAGGACCCGGGGAGACCGGGGAGCTGTTTTTT
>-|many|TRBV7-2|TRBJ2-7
CASSAQTGSYEQYF
TGTGCCAGCAGCGCCCAGACTGGTTCCTACGAGCAGTACTTC
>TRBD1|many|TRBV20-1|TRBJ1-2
CSARTTGTGQYPPF
TGCAGTGCTCGTACAACCGGGACAGGCCAGTATCCCCCCTTC
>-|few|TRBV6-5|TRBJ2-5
CASRPGTTRRETQYF
TGTGCCAGCAGACCCGGGACCACCCGAAGGGAGACCCAGTACTTC
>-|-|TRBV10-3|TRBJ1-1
CAINYGPDTEAFF
TGTGCCATCAATTATGGCCCTGACACTGAAGCTTTCTTT
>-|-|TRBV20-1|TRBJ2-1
CSARDGGGSNEQFF
TGCAGTGCTAGAGATGGGGGGGGCTCTAATGAGCAGTTCTTC
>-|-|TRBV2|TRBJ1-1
CASSEFSSGTASGNTEAFF
TGTGCCAGCAGTGAATTTAGCTCGGGGACCGCCTCTGGAAACACTGAAGCTTTCTTT
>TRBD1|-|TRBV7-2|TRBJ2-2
CASSKAGTGWSGELFF
TGTGCCAGCAGCAAAGCCGGGACAGGGTGGTCCGGGGAGCTGTTTTTT